These T cell receptor beta chains were read from a single sample in a study of blood T cell repertoires in COVID-19. Sequencing used immunoSEQ multiplex PCR; TCRdb keeps in-frame clones, though not all of them. Of some 200,000 clones in the sample, 85% to 90% were seen once. The sequenced material came from peripheral blood. The receptors shown here come from a woman aged 18-35 years who had recovered from COVID-19. Each CDR3 is given with its conserved first and last residue. Each record gives: CDR3 length, J gene, clone size, V gene, CDR3 protein. Not all rows give a size; the values are once, few, many and, for expanded clones, a class.

CDR3 length: 17; J gene: TRBJ1-2; clone size: NA; V gene: TRBV7-9; CDR3 protein: CASSPSGTAAVFYGYTF
CDR3 length: 16; J gene: TRBJ2-1; clone size: NA; V gene: TRBV6-5; CDR3 protein: CASSYSGGRAKNEQFF
CDR3 length: 16; J gene: TRBJ2-7; clone size: NA; V gene: TRBV4-3; CDR3 protein: CASSQDSLTGTYEQYF
CDR3 length: 14; J gene: TRBJ1-1; clone size: NA; V gene: TRBV7-2; CDR3 protein: CASSLGRANTEAFF
CDR3 length: 16; J gene: TRBJ2-2; clone size: once; V gene: TRBV10-1; CDR3 protein: CASSPTTGGGTGELFF
CDR3 length: 14; J gene: TRBJ2-1; clone size: NA; V gene: TRBV7-2; CDR3 protein: CASSLTGSYNEQFF
CDR3 length: 13; J gene: TRBJ2-1; clone size: NA; V gene: TRBV11-3; CDR3 protein: CASSLGRGAPQFF
CDR3 length: 16; J gene: TRBJ1-1; clone size: NA; V gene: TRBV5-1; CDR3 protein: CASSVRDSLEGTEAFF
CDR3 length: 13; J gene: TRBJ2-5; clone size: NA; V gene: TRBV11-3; CDR3 protein: CASSPRGVETQYF
CDR3 length: 16; J gene: TRBJ2-2; clone size: once; V gene: TRBV7-9; CDR3 protein: CASSFLAGAITGELFF
CDR3 length: 16; J gene: TRBJ2-2; clone size: few; V gene: TRBV25-1; CDR3 protein: CASSESWTGAPGELFF
CDR3 length: 14; J gene: TRBJ1-1; clone size: few; V gene: TRBV2; CDR3 protein: CASSRDRFDTEAFF
CDR3 length: 14; J gene: TRBJ1-2; clone size: NA; V gene: TRBV11-2; CDR3 protein: CASSSGQGEGGYTF
CDR3 length: 15; J gene: TRBJ2-1; clone size: once; V gene: TRBV4-1; CDR3 protein: CASSLTGGSYNEQFF
CDR3 length: 13; J gene: TRBJ2-5; clone size: NA; V gene: TRBV5-1; CDR3 protein: CASATGNQETQYF
CDR3 length: 14; J gene: TRBJ2-5; clone size: NA; V gene: TRBV10-1; CDR3 protein: CASPRGGLQETQYF
CDR3 length: 14; J gene: TRBJ2-2; clone size: NA; V gene: TRBV5-4; CDR3 protein: CASSLVVAAGELFF
CDR3 length: 15; J gene: TRBJ2-1; clone size: NA; V gene: TRBV7-9; CDR3 protein: CASSPDRGLYNEQFF
CDR3 length: 15; J gene: TRBJ1-4; clone size: NA; V gene: TRBV19; CDR3 protein: CASSETWTGGQKLFF
CDR3 length: 16; J gene: TRBJ2-1; clone size: NA; V gene: TRBV4-3; CDR3 protein: CASSQEGQGRYNEQFF
CDR3 length: 16; J gene: TRBJ1-2; clone size: once; V gene: TRBV4-1; CDR3 protein: CASRPIKGAGGFGYTF
CDR3 length: 15; J gene: TRBJ1-1; clone size: NA; V gene: TRBV13; CDR3 protein: CASSPPQGPDTEAFF
CDR3 length: 15; J gene: TRBJ1-4; clone size: NA; V gene: TRBV2; CDR3 protein: CASSNHRGTNEKLFF
CDR3 length: 16; J gene: TRBJ1-1; clone size: NA; V gene: TRBV6-2/TRBV6-3; CDR3 protein: CASSRARGSDRTEAFF
CDR3 length: 12; J gene: TRBJ2-3; clone size: NA; V gene: TRBV28; CDR3 protein: CASKVGADTQYF
CDR3 length: 15; J gene: TRBJ2-2; clone size: NA; V gene: TRBV10-3; CDR3 protein: CAISEGQVDTGELFF
CDR3 length: 16; J gene: TRBJ2-5; clone size: NA; V gene: TRBV7-2; CDR3 protein: CASSIIAGHFQETQYF
CDR3 length: 13; J gene: TRBJ1-2; clone size: once; V gene: TRBV13; CDR3 protein: CASSLDAGDGYTF
CDR3 length: 15; J gene: TRBJ1-3; clone size: NA; V gene: TRBV28; CDR3 protein: CASSLGQFSGNTIYF
CDR3 length: 13; J gene: TRBJ1-2; clone size: NA; V gene: TRBV30; CDR3 protein: CALNPGEVHGYTF
CDR3 length: 15; J gene: TRBJ2-1; clone size: NA; V gene: TRBV7-3; CDR3 protein: CASSYSGLAGNEQFF
CDR3 length: 16; J gene: TRBJ2-6; clone size: NA; V gene: TRBV27; CDR3 protein: CATGTLGISGANVLTF
CDR3 length: 17; J gene: TRBJ2-1; clone size: NA; V gene: TRBV7-2; CDR3 protein: CASSSPLAGLGWDEQFF
CDR3 length: 14; J gene: TRBJ1-2; clone size: NA; V gene: TRBV28; CDR3 protein: CASTSRREVDGYTF
CDR3 length: 13; J gene: TRBJ1-1; clone size: NA; V gene: TRBV4-1; CDR3 protein: CASSQDTEGEAFF
CDR3 length: 13; J gene: TRBJ1-1; clone size: once; V gene: TRBV6-5; CDR3 protein: CASSNFMNTEAFF
CDR3 length: 14; J gene: TRBJ1-2; clone size: NA; V gene: TRBV6-6; CDR3 protein: CASSLGTGTYGYTF
CDR3 length: 15; J gene: TRBJ2-1; clone size: once; V gene: TRBV24-1; CDR3 protein: CATSGRSGGYNEQFF
CDR3 length: 15; J gene: TRBJ1-1; clone size: NA; V gene: TRBV10-3; CDR3 protein: CAISESGQANTEAFF
CDR3 length: 16; J gene: TRBJ2-2; clone size: NA; V gene: TRBV5-6; CDR3 protein: CASSSQRQVNTGELFF